This T cell receptor beta chain is drawn from a study of regulatory T cells in long-lasting Graves disease. At least ten counts were recorded for this clonotype. Indicated time point: newly diagnosed GD, antithyroid drugs for less than 3 months. From RNA extracted from PBMCs, the TCR library was made. iRepertoire HTBI primers and Arm-PCR of CDR3 regions built TCR beta libraries. TCRdb re-analysed the multiplex PCR reads in MiXCR, keeping a single row per CDR3 protein. Among fewer than 650,000 distinct CDR3 sequences listed, around 15% were seen once. V was pared by 5 bases and J by 3 bases, with 10 bases of the junction left unmatched. This CDR3 spans 15 amino acids. The germline V gene encodes CDR1 DFQATT and CDR2 SNEGSKA (reference sequence). In addition, the sample was reused for a study of T cells in Graves' hyperthyroidism and ophthalmopathy.

The source is a woman aged 25 to 39 with Graves disease. The chain couples TRBV20-1 to TRBJ2-7; 10 bases are shared with TRBD2. The sample here was peripheral blood mononuclear cells (PBMCs), taken at new diagnosis, from a patient treated with antithyroid drugs. CDR3 nucleotides: TGCAGTGCTCCCGCCGGGACTAGCGTCATCTACGAGCAGTACTTC. The encoded protein is CSAPAGTSVIYEQYF.